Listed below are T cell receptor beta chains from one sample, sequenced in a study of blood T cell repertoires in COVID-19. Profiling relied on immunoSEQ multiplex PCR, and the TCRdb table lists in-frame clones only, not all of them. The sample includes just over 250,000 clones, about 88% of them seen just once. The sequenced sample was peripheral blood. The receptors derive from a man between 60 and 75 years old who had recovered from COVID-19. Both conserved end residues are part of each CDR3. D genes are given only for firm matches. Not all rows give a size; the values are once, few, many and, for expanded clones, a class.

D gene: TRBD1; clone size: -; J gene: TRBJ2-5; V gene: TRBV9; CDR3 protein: CASSPGQAQETQYF; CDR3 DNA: TGTGCCAGCAGCCCAGGACAGGCCCAAGAGACCCAGTACTTC
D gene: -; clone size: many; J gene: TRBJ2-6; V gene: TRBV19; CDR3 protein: CASSIESGSGANVLTF; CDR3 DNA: TGTGCCAGTAGTATAGAATCCGGCTCTGGGGCCAACGTCCTGACTTTC
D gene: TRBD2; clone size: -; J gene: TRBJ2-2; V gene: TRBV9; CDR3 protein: CASSAPKDRGDTGELFF; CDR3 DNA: TGTGCCAGCAGCGCACCCAAGGATCGGGGGGACACCGGGGAGCTGTTTTTT
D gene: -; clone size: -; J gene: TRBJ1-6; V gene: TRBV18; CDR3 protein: CASSPVSPKTYNSPLHF; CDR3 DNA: TGTGCCAGCTCACCAGTTTCCCCAAAAACCTATAATTCACCCCTCCACTTT
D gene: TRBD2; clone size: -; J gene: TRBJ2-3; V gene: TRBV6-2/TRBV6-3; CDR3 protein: CASSYLTSGGEDTQYF; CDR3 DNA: TGTGCCAGCAGTTACCTTACTAGCGGGGGGGAGGATACGCAGTATTTT
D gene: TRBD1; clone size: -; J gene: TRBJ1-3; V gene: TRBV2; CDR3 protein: CASRRGFGTGKDTIYF; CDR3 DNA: TGTGCCAGCAGGCGGGGCTTCGGGACAGGGAAGGACACCATATATTTT
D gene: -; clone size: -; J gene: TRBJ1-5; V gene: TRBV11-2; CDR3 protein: CASSLGAGNNQPQHF; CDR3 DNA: TGTGCCAGCAGCTTAGGAGCAGGGAACAATCAGCCCCAGCATTTT
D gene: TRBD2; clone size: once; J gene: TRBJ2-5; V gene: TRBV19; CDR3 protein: CASALAGGRQETQYF; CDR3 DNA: TGTGCCAGTGCACTAGCGGGGGGGCGGCAAGAGACCCAGTACTTC
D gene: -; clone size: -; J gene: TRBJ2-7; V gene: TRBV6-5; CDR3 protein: CASSYFTGKIGEQYF; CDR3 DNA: TGTGCCAGCAGTTATTTTACAGGGAAGATCGGCGAGCAGTACTTC
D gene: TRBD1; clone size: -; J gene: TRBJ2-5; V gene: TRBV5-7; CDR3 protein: CASSFRCRGLDQETQYF; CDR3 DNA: TGTGCCAGCAGCTTCCGATGCAGGGGGCTGGATCAAGAGACCCAGTACTTC
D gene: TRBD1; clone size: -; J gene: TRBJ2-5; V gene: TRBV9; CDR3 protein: CASSVAGTGGETQYF; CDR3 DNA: TGTGCCAGCAGCGTAGCGGGGACAGGGGGTGAGACCCAGTACTTC
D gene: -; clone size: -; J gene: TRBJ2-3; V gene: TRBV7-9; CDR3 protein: CASSSERGTDTQYF; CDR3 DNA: TGTGCCAGCAGCTCGGAGCGGGGCACAGATACGCAGTATTTT
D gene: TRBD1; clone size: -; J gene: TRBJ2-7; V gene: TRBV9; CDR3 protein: CASSAGGTEAYEQYF; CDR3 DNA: TGTGCCAGCAGCGCAGGGGGTACAGAAGCTTACGAGCAGTACTTC
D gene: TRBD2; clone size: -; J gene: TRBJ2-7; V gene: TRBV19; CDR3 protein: CASSITLAGSYEQYF; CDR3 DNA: TGTGCCAGTAGTATAACACTAGCGGGTTCCTACGAGCAGTACTTC
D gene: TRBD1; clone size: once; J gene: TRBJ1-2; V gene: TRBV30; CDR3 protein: CASVGGRGDYGYTF; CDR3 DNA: TGTGCCTCCGTAGGGGGCAGGGGGGACTATGGCTACACCTTC
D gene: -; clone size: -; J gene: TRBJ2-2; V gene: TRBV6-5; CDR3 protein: CASSKTPSDTGELFF; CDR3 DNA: TGTGCCAGCAGTAAGACTCCTAGTGACACCGGGGAGCTGTTTTTT
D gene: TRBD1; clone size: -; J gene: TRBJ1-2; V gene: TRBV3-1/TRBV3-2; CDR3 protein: CASSHRDSLNYGYTF; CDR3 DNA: TGTGCCAGCAGCCACCGGGACAGCCTTAACTATGGCTACACCTTC
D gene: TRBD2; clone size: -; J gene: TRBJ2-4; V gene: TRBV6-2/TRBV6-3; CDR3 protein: CASSHPSGGASLTKNIQYF; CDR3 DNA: TGTGCCAGCAGTCACCCTAGCGGGGGGGCCAGTCTGACCAAAAACATTCAGTACTTC
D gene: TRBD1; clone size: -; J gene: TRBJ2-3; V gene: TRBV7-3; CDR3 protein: CASSPGQGRFDTQYF; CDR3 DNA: TGTGCCAGCAGCCCGGGACAGGGGAGGTTCGATACGCAGTATTTT
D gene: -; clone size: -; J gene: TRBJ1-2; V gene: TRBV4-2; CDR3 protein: CASSSRRGGEAWGYTF; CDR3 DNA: TGTGCCAGCAGCTCAAGACGGGGGGGCGAGGCGTGGGGCTACACCTTC
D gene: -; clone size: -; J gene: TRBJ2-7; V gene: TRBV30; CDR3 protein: CAWGGRGAYEQYF; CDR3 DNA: TGTGCCTGGGGGGGGCGTGGGGCCTACGAGCAGTACTTC
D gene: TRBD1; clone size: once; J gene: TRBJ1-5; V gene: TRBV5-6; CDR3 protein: CASSAVAGQGAYSNQPQHF; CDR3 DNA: TGTGCCAGCAGCGCCGTAGCCGGACAGGGGGCATATAGCAATCAGCCCCAGCATTTT
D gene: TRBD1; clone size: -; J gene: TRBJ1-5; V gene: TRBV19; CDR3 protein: CASSIDRVQPQHF; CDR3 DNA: TGTGCCAGTAGTATCGACAGGGTTCAGCCCCAGCATTTT
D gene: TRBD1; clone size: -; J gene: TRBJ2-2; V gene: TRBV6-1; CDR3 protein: CASSEAVGTGWSTGELFF; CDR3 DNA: TGTGCCAGCAGTGAAGCGGTGGGGACAGGGTGGAGCACCGGGGAGCTGTTTTTT
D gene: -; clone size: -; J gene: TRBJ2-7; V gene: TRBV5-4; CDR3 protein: CASSLGPPLVTYEQYF; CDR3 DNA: TGTGCCAGCAGCTTGGGGCCCCCTTTGGTCACCTACGAGCAGTACTTC
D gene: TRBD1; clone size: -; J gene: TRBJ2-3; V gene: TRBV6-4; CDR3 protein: CASSRDSRTDTQYF; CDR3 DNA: TGTGCCAGCAGTCGGGACAGCCGCACAGATACGCAGTATTTT
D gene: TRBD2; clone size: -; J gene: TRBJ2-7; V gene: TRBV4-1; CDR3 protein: CASSQASSGGREQYF; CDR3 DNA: TGCGCCAGCAGCCAAGCTTCGAGCGGGGGGCGGGAGCAGTACTTC
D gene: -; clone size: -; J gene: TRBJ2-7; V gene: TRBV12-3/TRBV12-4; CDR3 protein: CASSFHGYEQYF; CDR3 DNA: TGTGCCAGCAGTTTTCACGGCTACGAGCAGTACTTC
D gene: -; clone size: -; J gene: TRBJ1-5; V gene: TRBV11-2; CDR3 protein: CASSPLQGSNQPQHF; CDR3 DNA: TGTGCCAGCAGCCCTCTTCAGGGGAGCAATCAGCCCCAGCATTTT
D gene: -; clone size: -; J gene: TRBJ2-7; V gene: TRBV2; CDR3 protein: CASSIMDSSPYEQYF; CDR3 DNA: TGTGCCAGCAGTATCATGGACAGTTCTCCCTACGAGCAGTACTTC
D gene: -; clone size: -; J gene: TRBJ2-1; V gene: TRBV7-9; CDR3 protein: CASSSPGGTFHEQFF; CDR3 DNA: TGTGCCAGCAGCTCCCCTGGGGGGACGTTCCATGAGCAGTTCTTC